This T cell receptor beta chain originates from a study of T cells in localized non-small cell lung cancer. Only in-frame clones appear in the TCRdb table, and some are missing; sequencing was by immunoSEQ multiplex PCR. The sample holds over 50,000 clones, about nine tenths seen once. This receptor was identified in a woman aged 40 to 75 with stage I lung adenocarcinoma. The input for sequencing was peripheral blood, taken before any cancer treatment.

In DNA, the CDR3 is TGTGCCAGCAGCGAGGGGGACAGAGCCTACTATGGCTACACCTTC. Translation gives CASSEGDRAYYGYTF. V usage is TRBV5-4 and J usage is TRBJ1-2; TRBD1 matches at 7 bases. Per germline, CDR1 SGHNT and CDR2 YYREEE (reference sequence). The ends lost 4 bases at V and 3 bases at J; junction bases unmatched: 9. This CDR3 has 15 amino acids. Variable domain in full (rest from reference TRBV5-4 and TRBJ1-2): ETGVTQSPTHLIKTRGQQVTLRCSSQSGHNTVSWYQQALGQGPQFIFQYYREEENGRGNFPPRFSGLQFPNYSSELNVNALELDDSALYLCASSEGDRAYYGYTFGSGTRLTVV.